Listed here are 32 T cell receptor beta chains from one sample, sequenced in a study of T-cell reconstitution after alpha-beta-depleted transplantation in children. Unique molecular identifiers featured in how the TCRbeta library was prepared. TCRdb itself ran the PCR reads through MiXCR, one entry per CDR3 protein. The data show about 400,000 distinct CDR3 sequences, about 20% seen once. The sequenced sample was PBMCs from the stem cell graft donor, obtained from the stem cell graft. The receptors were sampled from a human donor who donated a stem cell graft to a child with acute myeloid leukemia.

There are many counts of this clonotype. The gene calls are TRBV20-1 and TRBJ1-2; D might be TRBD1 (5 bases). Deletions cut 6 bases from V and 7 bases from J, with 18 bases between. Germline loops: CDR1 DFQATT, CDR2 SNEGSKA (reference sequence). The CDR3 has 13 residues. CDR3 sequence: CSAFDTGGAGYTF. Here the CDR3 DNA reads TGCAGTGCATTCGACACCGGTGGGGCTGGCTACACCTTC.

In this sample, this clonotype turned up a few times. The chain has TRBV11-2 and TRBJ2-3; 10 bases fit TRBD2. J lost 2 bases, V lost 7 bases, and 6 bases had no gene match. The CDR3 is 15 residues long. In germline, CDR1 is SGHAT, CDR2 FQNNGV. Here the CDR3 reads CASNLAGVDTDTQYF. CDR3 sequence (DNA): TGTGCCAGCAACCTAGCGGGGGTTGACACAGATACGCAGTATTTT.

This clonotype came up a few times. CDR3 amino acids: CASSDRDQIYTGELFF. CDR3 sequence (DNA): TGTGCCAGCAGCGACCGGGACCAAATTTACACCGGGGAGCTGTTTTTT. V is TRBV9 and J is TRBJ2-2, with D perhaps being TRBD1 or TRBD2 (5 bases each). Deletions cut 3 bases from V and 3 bases from J, with 15 bases between. The germline gives CDR1 SGDLS, CDR2 YYNGEE. The CDR3 consists of 16 residues.

This clonotype has a handful of counts. The chain recombines TRBV21-1 with TRBJ2-1; TRBD1 is the table's D call, not checked against the DNA. TRBV21-1 is tagged as a pseudogene. The CDR3 runs to 19 residues. CDR3 DNA sequence: TGTGCCAGCAGCAAAGGGGGAGCGGCGGACAGGGGTCTCTACAATGAGCAGTTCTTC. Protein product: CASSKGGAADRGLYNEQFF.

The chain has TRBV15 and TRBJ1-5, with no clear D. Germline V gene data show CDR1 as LNHNV and CDR2 as YYDKDF (reference sequence). The CDR3 has 13 amino acids. Between the trimmed V and J ends, which lost 5 bases and 5 bases, there was a span of 10 bases. CDR3 loop: CATSLKSDQPQHF. CDR3 bases: TGTGCCACCAGCCTAAAGTCAGATCAGCCCCAGCATTTT.

The rearrangement joins TRBV7-2 to TRBJ2-3, with TRBD2 matching over 7 bases. The CDR3 has 16 residues. Germline assignment: CDR1 SGHTA and CDR2 FQGNSA. V was pared by 5 bases and J by 4 bases, with 12 bases of the junction left unmatched. The CDR3 DNA reads as TGTGCCAGCAGCCTGGCGGGCGGGAGTAATGCAGATACGCAGTATTTT. Its translation: CASSLAGGSNADTQYF.

This sequence joins TRBV5-1 and TRBJ1-2; the match to TRBD1 covers 7 bases. The CDR3 sequence is 15 residues long. CDR1 and CDR2 (germline): SGHRS, YFSETQ. J lost 4 bases, V lost 0 bases, and 6 bases had no gene match. The CDR3 DNA follows: TGCGCCAGCAGCTTGGTGGGGGACAGCTCCTATGGCTACACCTTC. Its translation: CASSLVGDSSYGYTF.

The chain uses TRBV15 and TRBJ2-7; tentatively, D is TRBD1 or TRBD2 (5 bases each). Trimming took off 0 bases at V and 2 bases at J, with 11 bases between the two ends. This CDR3 has 15 residues. Per germline, CDR1 LNHNV and CDR2 YYDKDF (reference sequence). Here the CDR3 reads CATSRDPGTTYEQYF. The CDR3 DNA sequence: TGTGCCACCAGCAGAGATCCGGGGACCACCTACGAGCAGTACTTC.

The chain links TRBV7-8 to TRBJ2-3; D is unresolved. CDR3 length: 14 amino acids. Germline loops: CDR1 SGHVS, CDR2 FQNEAQ. Trimming cost V 0 bases and J 4 bases, with 8 bases left between them. The CDR3, as DNA: TGTGCCAGCAGCTTAGCCCCTCCAGCAGATACGCAGTATTTT. Amino acid sequence: CASSLAPPADTQYF.

The chain recombines TRBV4-1 with TRBJ2-1, with 7 bases matching TRBD2. The germline V gene encodes CDR1 MGHRA and CDR2 YSYEKL. J was trimmed by 4 bases and V by 0 bases; bases with no gene match: 6. The length of the CDR3 is 16 residues. The CDR3 loop reads CASSQESASGYNEQFF. The CDR3 DNA reads as TGCGCCAGCAGCCAAGAGTCAGCTAGCGGTTACAATGAGCAGTTCTTC.

The chain's CDR3 is CASSQGSRQRDEKLFF. Here the CDR3 DNA reads TGTGCCAGCAGCCAAGGGTCCAGACAAAGGGATGAAAAACTGTTTTTT. The chain is built from TRBV14 and TRBJ1-4; no clear D gene. This CDR3 has 16 residues. Germline CDR1 is SGHDN and CDR2 is FVKESK. V lost 1 base to trimming and J lost 6 bases, with 15 bases between them.

This clonotype was counted only a few times. This chain links TRBV11-2 with TRBJ1-4; the D is unclear. Germline-derived CDR1 and CDR2 are SGHAT and FQNNGV. CDR3 length equals 12 residues. Trimming shortened V by 3 bases and J by 7 bases, and 6 bases separated the two germline ends. CDR3 in DNA: TGTGCCAGCAGCTTGATCTTTGAAAAACTGTTTTTT. Its protein product is CASSLIFEKLFF. Looking up the rest from reference TRBV11-2 and TRBJ1-4 gives the full variable domain: EAGVAQSPRYKIIEKRQSVAFWCNPISGHATLYWYQQILGQGPKLLIQFQNNGVVDDSQLPKDRFSAERLKGVDSTLKIQPAKLEDSAVYLCASSLIFEKLFFGSGTQLSVL.

This sequence joins TRBV7-3 and TRBJ2-1; either TRBD1 or TRBD2 may fit D (6 bases each). Looked up from germline, CDR1 is SGHTA and CDR2 is FQGTGA. V was clipped by 5 bases and J by 8 bases, with 16 bases between them. This CDR3 has 14 residues. CDR3 bases: TGTGCCAGCAGCCGCACAGGGACTGGGTATGAGCAGTTCTTC. Translating gives CASSRTGTGYEQFF. The full variable domain, in which reference TRBV7-3 and TRBJ2-1 provide the parts outside the CDR3, is GAGVSQTPSNKVTEKGKYVELRCDPISGHTALYWYRQSLGQGPEFLIYFQGTGAADDSGLPNDRFFAVRPEGSVSTLKIQRTERGDSAVYLCASSRTGTGYEQFFGPGTRLTVL.

The table lists this clonotype with a few counts. The chain is built from TRBV12-3 or TRBV12-4 and TRBJ2-5, with D unresolved. This CDR3 comprises 13 residues. Trimming removed 3 bases from V and 4 bases from J, with 9 bases in between. The CDR3 nucleotides are TGTGCCAGCAGTTTCGGAAGAGTAGAGACCCAGTACTTC. Protein product: CASSFGRVETQYF.

This clonotype was found many times. The chain carries TRBV12-3 or TRBV12-4 and TRBJ2-6; 7 bases are a match to TRBD1. This CDR3 is built from 16 residues. V was pared by 1 base and J by 0 bases, with 0 bases of the junction left unmatched. The CDR3 reads CASSLGTGSGANVLTF. CDR3 nucleotides: TGTGCCAGCAGTTTAGGGACAGGCTCTGGGGCCAACGTCCTGACTTTC.

This clonotype was seen at least ten times. J is TRBJ2-1 and V is TRBV12-3 or TRBV12-4, with D uncertain. The CDR3 is made up of 13 amino acids. The V and J ends lost 2 bases and 6 bases respectively, with 8 bases between them. CDR3 in amino acids: CASSLTGSNEQFF. The CDR3 nucleotides read TGTGCCAGCAGTTTAACCGGCTCCAATGAGCAGTTCTTC.

The CDR3 DNA reads TGTGCCAGCAGTTTAACGGGCCCCCAAGCCAGCGAGCAGTACTTC. Its translation is CASSLTGPQASEQYF. V and J are TRBV12-3 or TRBV12-4 and TRBJ2-7; no definite D call. Trimming pared 2 bases from V and 6 bases from J, leaving 17 bases between. The CDR3 is made up of 15 amino acids.

The chain couples TRBV7-9 to TRBJ1-1; perhaps TRBD1 as D (6 bases). Germline CDR1 is SEHNR and CDR2 is FQNEAQ (reference sequence). The CDR3 length is 13 residues. V dropped 6 bases and J dropped 5 bases, with 13 bases sitting between them. The CDR3 loop reads CASSSDSRTEAFF. CDR3 coding DNA: TGTGCCAGCAGTTCGGACAGCCGGACTGAAGCTTTCTTT.

This clonotype was counted a few times. The chain has TRBV12-3 or TRBV12-4 and TRBJ2-7; perhaps TRBD1 as D (5 bases). CDR3 size: 15 residues. Trimming took 3 bases from V and 1 from J, leaving 13 bases between them. CDR3 sequence reads: CASSLWGVKSYEQYF. The CDR3 DNA reads as TGTGCCAGCAGTTTGTGGGGCGTAAAATCCTACGAGCAGTACTTC.

In its sample, this clonotype was seen a few times. The genes are TRBV4-1 and TRBJ2-7, with D possibly matching TRBD1 (6 bases). CDR3 size: 17 residues. V was trimmed by 4 bases and J by 6 bases, leaving 25 bases between them. CDR1 is MGHRA, CDR2 YSYEKL, per germline. The CDR3 bases are TGCGCCAGCAGCCCAAGTCAGGGTAAGGGGGAGTTTCGCGAGCAGTACTTC. It encodes CASSPSQGKGEFREQYF.

The CDR3 coding sequence is TGTGCCACCAGCGAGGGACTAGCGGGAGGCGATACGCAGTATTTT. Translated, it gives CATSEGLAGGDTQYF. The genes are TRBV15 and TRBJ2-3; 15 bases agree with TRBD2. Germline-derived CDR1 and CDR2 are LNHNV and YYDKDF (reference sequence). The J segment lost 6 bases and the V segment lost 5 bases, leaving 3 bases of the junction unmatched. This CDR3 is 15 amino acids long.

J is TRBJ2-4 and V is TRBV2; D gene ambiguous. CDR1 SNHLY and CDR2 FYNNEI come from the germline V gene. V shed 3 bases and J shed 3 bases, with 6 bases lying between them. This CDR3 comprises 13 residues. The CDR3 nucleotides read TGTGCCAGCAGTGACGGCAGCAAAAACATTCAGTACTTC. Amino acids: CASSDGSKNIQYF.

The chain has TRBV20-1 and TRBJ2-7; D gene uncertain. V was pared by 6 bases and J by 0 bases, with 6 bases between. Germline V gene lookup returns CDR1 DFQATT and CDR2 SNEGSKA (reference sequence). The CDR3 has 11 amino acids. The CDR3 nucleotides are TGCAGTGCCTCTGCCTCCTACGAGCAGTACTTC. Translated: CSASASYEQYF.

This CDR3 is CASSSYGRTSTDTQYF. The CDR3 nucleotides read TGTGCCAGCAGCTCCTACGGGAGGACTAGTACAGATACGCAGTATTTT. The rearrangement links TRBV7-6 to TRBJ2-3; 7 nucleotides line up with TRBD2. Germline CDR1 is SGHVS and CDR2 is FNYEAQ. The CDR3 covers 16 residues. V lost 4 bases, J lost 3 bases, and 10 bases stayed unmatched.

The chain carries TRBV6-2 or TRBV6-3 and TRBJ2-1; 10 nucleotides align to TRBD2. CDR3 length equals 16 residues. Germline V lookup: CDR1 MNHEY, CDR2 SVGEGT. V gave up 4 bases and J gave up 4 bases; unmatched junction bases: 7. The CDR3 DNA is TGTGCCAGCAGTTGGACCGGGACTAGCGAGTACAATGAGCAGTTCTTC. Residues: CASSWTGTSEYNEQFF.

The V gene is TRBV15, the J gene TRBJ1-4; TRBD1 agrees at 10 bases. The CDR3 loop spans 14 amino acids. V gave up 8 bases and J gave up 5 bases; unmatched junction bases: 5. Germline CDR1 and CDR2: LNHNV and YYDKDF (reference sequence). The CDR3 DNA follows: TGTGCCACCGCCTGGGACAGGGGAAATGAAAAACTGTTTTTT. Translation gives CATAWDRGNEKLFF.

The chain couples TRBV3-1 to TRBJ1-1; possibly TRBD1 for D (5 bases). The CDR3 runs 12 residues. Trimming left V 4 bases short and J 11 bases short, with 14 bases between. Germline V lookup: CDR1 LGHDT, CDR2 YNNKEL (reference sequence). CDR3 loop: CASSRGAFGAFF. CDR3 DNA sequence: TGTGCCAGCAGCCGAGGGGCCTTCGGGGCTTTCTTT.

This sequence joins TRBV5-1 and TRBJ2-7, with D unresolved. V lost 5 bases to trimming and J lost 6 bases, with 15 bases between them. Germline V lookup: CDR1 SGHRS, CDR2 YFSETQ. The CDR3 has 13 residues. The CDR3 DNA reads TGCGCCAGCAGACCTGCCCCCGGATCCGAGCAGTACTTC. Amino acids: CASRPAPGSEQYF.

This clonotype was observed a handful of times. The gene calls are TRBV20-1 and TRBJ2-1; D gene ambiguous. The CDR3 spans 14 residues. V lost 3 bases, J lost 0 bases, and 9 bases lay in between. CDR1 and CDR2 (germline): DFQATT, SNEGSKA (reference sequence). The CDR3 sequence: CSARVDPSYNEQFF. The CDR3 DNA is TGCAGTGCTAGGGTGGACCCCTCCTACAATGAGCAGTTCTTC.

The chain uses TRBV6-1 and TRBJ2-7; D is unresolved. Trimming removed 5 bases at V and 0 bases at J, with 14 bases between. Germline assignment: CDR1 MNHNS and CDR2 SASEGT. The CDR3 is 15 amino acids. The CDR3 spells CASSIQNLNSYEQYF. CDR3 coding DNA: TGTGCCAGCAGTATCCAAAATTTAAACTCCTACGAGCAGTACTTC.

This sequence joins TRBV11-2 and TRBJ2-1, with 7 bases aligning to TRBD2. Germline CDR1 and CDR2: SGHAT and FQNNGV. The CDR3 spans 17 residues. J lost 4 bases, V lost 4 bases, and 13 bases had no gene match. CDR3: CASSSRRLADRYNEQFF. DNA for the CDR3: TGTGCCAGCAGCTCTCGGCGGCTAGCGGATCGATACAATGAGCAGTTCTTC. The variable domain in full, with the rest retrieved from reference TRBV11-2 and TRBJ2-1, is EAGVAQSPRYKIIEKRQSVAFWCNPISGHATLYWYQQILGQGPKLLIQFQNNGVVDDSQLPKDRFSAERLKGVDSTLKIQPAKLEDSAVYLCASSSRRLADRYNEQFFGPGTRLTVL.

This chain connects TRBV7-9 to TRBJ2-2; TRBD1 aligns across 7 bases. Germline trimming cut 4 bases from V and 5 bases from J; bases unmatched to any gene: 13. The CDR3 spans 17 residues. Germline V gene lookup returns CDR1 SEHNR and CDR2 FQNEAQ (reference sequence). The CDR3 region is CASSSRDSPTVTGELFF. CDR3 nucleotides: TGTGCCAGCAGCTCACGGGACAGCCCAACGGTAACCGGGGAGCTGTTTTTT.